This T cell receptor (beta chain) stems from a study of blood T cell repertoires in COVID-19. TCRdb keeps only in-frame clones here, not all; method: immunoSEQ multiplex PCR. The sample has over 95,000 clones, approximately 90% seen once. This clone was detected only once. V was clipped by 1 base and J by 2 bases, with 12 bases between them. This CDR3 is built from 15 residues. Germline V gene data show CDR1 as SGHAT and CDR2 as FQDESV (reference sequence). The clonotype comes from a human donor with acute or convalescent COVID-19. The donor label of this sample is uncertain. The sample taken for sequencing was peripheral blood. The rearrangement uses TRBV11-1 and TRBJ2-7, with TRBD1 as a possible D gene (5 bases). The CDR3 loop reads CASSLGQGITYEQYF. The CDR3 DNA reads as TGTGCCAGCAGCTTAGGGCAGGGAATTACCTACGAGCAGTACTTC. Filled out from reference TRBV11-1 and TRBJ2-7, the complete variable domain reads EAEVAQSPRYKITEKSQAVAFWCDPISGHATLYWYRQILGQGPELLVQFQDESVVDDSQLPKDRFSAERLKGVDSTLKIQPAELGDSAMYLCASSLGQGITYEQYFGPGTRLTVT.